Below, 8 T cell receptor beta chains from the same sample are listed, as sequenced in a study of cytomegalovirus exposure and HLA in healthy donors (dated by TCRdb to about 2017). Preparation of the library involved the immunoSEQ multiplex PCR assay. The clones in this table, taken by TCRdb from immuneACCESS, are in-frame only. Not every clone is retained; where verified, under half of the shortfall comes from an unresolved V gene, and the cause of the rest is unknown. The sample has a few hundred thousand clones on record, around nine tenths of them singletons. Jointly, the top ten make up about 0.85% of the sample. Sequencing was done on a sample of PBMCs. The receptors here all came from a woman younger than 35 in good health and CMV-seronegative.

V gene TRBV28 combines with J gene TRBJ2-1; 10 nucleotides line up with TRBD2. With V trimmed by 5 bases and J by 9 bases, 16 bases remained unmatched. The length of the CDR3 is 17 residues. Germline CDR1 and CDR2: MDHEN and SYDVKM. CDR3 bases: TGTGCCAGCAGTGCCCCCCGTCTAGCGGGAGTTTCGAGTGAGCAGTTCTTC. Translated, it gives CASSAPRLAGVSSEQFF.

In this sample, this clone turned up a few times. The chain couples TRBV6-5 to TRBJ2-7; D might be TRBD1 (6 bases). The CDR3 consists of 14 residues. The germline V and J ends were trimmed by 5 bases and 7 bases, with 18 bases remaining between them. CDR1 is MNHEY and CDR2 is SVGAGI in the germline V gene. In DNA form, the CDR3 reads TGTGCCAGCAGTCGAACCCGGACAGCGCGGGAGCAGTACTTC. Translated: CASSRTRTAREQYF.

The genes are TRBV13 and TRBJ1-4; D might be TRBD1 (6 bases). CDR1 is PRHDT, CDR2 FYEKMQ, per germline (reference sequence). Trimming took off 4 bases at V and 12 bases at J, with 15 bases between the two ends. This CDR3 comprises 13 residues. CDR3 nucleotide sequence: TGTGCCAGCAGCTCCATGCGAGGGGGAGAACTGTTTTTT. As protein: CASSSMRGGELFF.

This chain connects TRBV25-1 to TRBJ2-1; D uncertain. CDR1 is MGHDK and CDR2 is SYGVNS in the germline V gene. The ends were cut back, 1 base at V and 2 bases at J, with 18 bases in the middle. CDR3 length: 18 residues. Written as DNA, the CDR3 is TGTGCCAGCAGTGAATCTGGAGTCGATTTATCTCCCTACAATGAGCAGTTCTTC. Translation gives CASSESGVDLSPYNEQFF.

V usage is TRBV28 and J usage is TRBJ2-4; D might be TRBD2 (7 bases). Germline V lookup: CDR1 MDHEN, CDR2 SYDVKM. The CDR3 consists of 17 residues. V was pared by 3 bases and J by 3 bases, with 18 bases between. The CDR3 sequence is CASSFGGGSGDKNIQYF. The CDR3 DNA sequence: TGTGCCAGCAGTTTTGGGGGCGGGAGCGGGGACAAAAACATTCAGTACTTC. The full variable domain, its missing parts supplied by reference TRBV28 and TRBJ2-4, is DVKVTQSSRYLVKRTGEKVFLECVQDMDHENMFWYRQDPGLGLRLIYFSYDVKMKEKGDIPEGYSVSREKKERFSLILESASTNQTSMYLCASSFGGGSGDKNIQYFGAGTRLSVL.

This rearrangement joins TRBV9 to TRBJ2-7, with 14 bases lining up with TRBD2. The CDR3 is 14 residues long. V was clipped by 4 bases and J by 5 bases; unmatched bases: 2. Germline V gene sequence: CDR1 SGDLS, CDR2 YYNGEE. In DNA form, the CDR3 reads TGTGCCAGCAGCTTGGGACTAGCGGGAGACGAGCAGTACTTC. Protein sequence: CASSLGLAGDEQYF.

This clone is a singleton in its sample. This chain joins TRBV25-1 and TRBJ2-6; possibly TRBD1 for D (6 bases). In germline, CDR1 is MGHDK, CDR2 SYGVNS. This CDR3 is built from 15 residues. Trimming cost V 9 bases and J 0 bases, with 12 bases left between them. CDR3 protein: CAREGRGSGANVLTF. CDR3 sequence (DNA): TGTGCCAGAGAGGGCAGGGGCTCTGGGGCCAACGTCCTGACTTTC.

The chain uses TRBV6-1 and TRBJ2-2; 7 bases are shared with TRBD1. There are 15 residues in the CDR3. Germline V lookup: CDR1 MNHNS, CDR2 SASEGT. V shed 5 bases and J 0 bases; nucleotides not matched to a gene: 3. CDR3 region: CASSKTGANTGELFF. The CDR3 DNA follows: TGTGCCAGCAGTAAAACAGGGGCGAACACCGGGGAGCTGTTTTTT.